This entry lists 31 T cell receptor beta chains sequenced from one sample in a study of cytomegalovirus exposure and HLA in healthy donors. With 60 Vbeta and 13 Jbeta primers, the PCR was carried out. Libraries were prepared by immunoSEQ multiplex PCR; TCRdb keeps only in-frame clonotypes and omits some of them. The data show approximately 160,000 clones, approximately 80% seen once. Material: PBMCs. These receptors were collected from a woman aged 40-49 years in good health and CMV-seropositive.

The chain uses TRBV29-1 and TRBJ2-7; 9 nucleotides agree with TRBD1. This CDR3 is built from 12 residues. The germline V gene has CDR1 SQVTM and CDR2 ANQGSEA. J was trimmed by 2 bases and V by 6 bases; bases with no gene match: 2. The CDR3 reads CSVGTGTYEQYF. The CDR3 DNA reads as TGCAGCGTGGGGACAGGGACCTACGAGCAGTACTTC.

The chain couples TRBV28 to TRBJ1-2; D gene uncertain. V shed 4 bases and J shed 0 bases, with 12 bases lying between them. The CDR3 covers 15 residues. CDR1 MDHEN and CDR2 SYDVKM come from the germline V gene. CDR3 protein: CASSSGGPSNYGYTF. For the CDR3, the DNA is TGTGCCAGCAGTTCAGGAGGGCCCTCTAACTATGGCTACACCTTC.

The chain links TRBV11-2 to TRBJ2-7, with TRBD2 matching over 9 bases. The CDR3 contains 15 residues. J was trimmed by 0 bases and V by 4 bases; bases with no gene match: 4. Germline-derived CDR1 and CDR2 are SGHAT and FQNNGV. In DNA form, the CDR3 reads TGTGCCAGCAGCTCGCTAGCGGGAACCTCCTACGAGCAGTACTTC. It encodes CASSSLAGTSYEQYF.

The gene calls are TRBV28 and TRBJ1-2; 7 nucleotides match TRBD1. V was clipped by 5 bases and J by 1 base; unmatched bases: 7. The germline gives CDR1 MDHEN, CDR2 SYDVKM. This CDR3 is built from 15 residues. The CDR3 DNA follows: TGTGCCAGCAGTCTGGGACAGCCTCTTAACTATGGCTACACCTTC. As protein: CASSLGQPLNYGYTF.

This rearrangement joins TRBV6-1 to TRBJ2-3, with D perhaps matching TRBD1 (6 bases). V was trimmed by 3 bases and J by 4 bases, leaving 14 bases between them. The CDR3 is 15 residues long. The germline V gene encodes CDR1 MNHNS and CDR2 SASEGT. The CDR3 here is CASSDFRPGADTQYF. Here the CDR3 DNA reads TGTGCCAGCAGTGATTTCAGGCCAGGGGCAGATACGCAGTATTTT.

The V and J genes are TRBV5-1 and TRBJ2-1; 8 nucleotides agree with TRBD1. The CDR3 totals 16 residues. Looked up from germline, CDR1 is SGHRS and CDR2 is YFSETQ. Trimming cost V 3 bases and J 6 bases; bases outside gene matches: 11. The DNA for the CDR3 is TGCGCCAGCAGCTCCGGGACAGGTTGGACCCCCAATGAGCAGTTCTTC. This encodes CASSSGTGWTPNEQFF.

Points on this clone: It is unclear where the CDR3 begins or ends on the DNA, so no DNA is shown, and the CDR3 is as TCRdb lists it. The chain uses TRBV7-2 and TRBJ2-3; TRBD2, the table's D call, was not compared with the DNA. Germline CDR1 is SGHTA and CDR2 is FQGNSA. The length of the CDR3 is 15 amino acids, counting both ends. The CDR3 here is CASSSSGLATDTQYF.

V usage is TRBV30 and J usage is TRBJ1-1; no clear D gene. V was pared by 5 bases and J by 8 bases, with 15 bases between. CDR1 GTSNPN and CDR2 SVGIG come from the germline V gene (reference sequence). The CDR3 length is 12 residues. The chain's CDR3 is CAWLGGGTEAFF. The CDR3 nucleotides are TGTGCCTGGCTGGGTGGAGGAACCGAAGCTTTCTTT.

The CDR3 sequence is CSVEVGGGQPQHF. For the CDR3, the DNA is TGCAGCGTTGAGGTCGGGGGTGGTCAGCCCCAGCATTTT. The genes are TRBV29-1 and TRBJ1-5; D possibly corresponds to TRBD1 (5 bases). Germline lookup yields CDR1 SQVTM and CDR2 ANQGSEA. V was shortened by 3 bases and J by 6 bases, with 12 bases between the two germline ends. The CDR3 spans 13 residues. Together with reference TRBV29-1 and TRBJ1-5, the CDR3 gives the full variable domain: SAVISQKPSRDICQRGTSLTIQCQVDSQVTMMFWYRQQPGQSLTLIATANQGSEATYESGFVIDKFPISRPNLTFSTLTVSNMSPEDSSIYLCSVEVGGGQPQHFGDGTRLSIL.

CDR3 region: CASSGAGGLLSYEQYF. The CDR3 nucleotides are TGTGCCAGCAGTGGCGCGGGGGGGCTCCTCTCCTACGAGCAGTACTTC. This chain joins TRBV2 and TRBJ2-7; 9 bases are a match to TRBD2. CDR3 length equals 16 residues. V was clipped by 4 bases and J by 0 bases; unmatched bases: 7. Germline loops: CDR1 SNHLY, CDR2 FYNNEI.

The chain joins TRBV19 to TRBJ2-3; TRBD2 matches 10 bases. Trimming at V came to 0 bases and at J to 6 bases, leaving 12 bases not matched to a gene. The germline CDR1 and CDR2 sequences are LNHDA and SQIVND (reference sequence). The CDR3 has 18 amino acids. CDR3 in amino acids: CASSIDPPERGGRDTQYF. The CDR3 coding sequence is TGTGCCAGTAGTATAGATCCCCCTGAGCGGGGGGGCCGGGATACGCAGTATTTT.

V usage is TRBV19 and J usage is TRBJ2-7, with TRBD2 matching over 9 bases. V gave up 3 bases and J gave up 2 bases; unmatched junction bases: 8. Germline V gene data show CDR1 as LNHDA and CDR2 as SQIVND (reference sequence). The CDR3 contains 16 residues. The CDR3 here is CASSIATSGSPYEQYF. In DNA form, the CDR3 reads TGTGCCAGTAGTATTGCGACTAGCGGTTCTCCCTACGAGCAGTACTTC.

This clone was observed a handful of times. The chain couples TRBV29-1 to TRBJ2-7; 7 bases map to TRBD2. The V gene's germline CDR1 is SQVTM and CDR2 ANQGSEA. The CDR3 has 13 residues. J gave up 2 bases and V 3 bases, and 4 bases lay outside the gene matches. The CDR3 spells CSVDREGPYEQYF. In nucleotides, the CDR3 is TGCAGCGTTGATAGGGAGGGCCCCTACGAGCAGTACTTC.

Concerning this clone: The junction departs from germline at one end; a sequencing error may be responsible. V usage is TRBV7-9 and J usage is TRBJ2-7; no reliable D call. Germline values: CDR1 SEHNR, CDR2 FQNEAQ (reference sequence). This CDR3 comprises 12 residues. The CDR3 spells CSSSFGGGEQYF. CDR3 nucleotide sequence: TGTTCCAGCAGCTTTGGCGGCGGCGAGCAGTACTTC.

This clone was found a few times. The chain uses TRBV25-1 and TRBJ2-2; 11 positions match TRBD1. CDR1 MGHDK and CDR2 SYGVNS come from the germline V gene. V lost 6 bases and J lost 7; bases outside the gene matches: 13. This CDR3 contains 17 residues. CDR3 in amino acids: CASSTFGQGASDGELFF. The CDR3 region has the DNA TGTGCCAGCAGCACATTCGGACAGGGGGCTTCAGACGGGGAGCTGTTTTTT. The whole variable domain, filled in from reference TRBV25-1 and TRBJ2-2, reads EADIYQTPRYLVIGTGKKITLECSQTMGHDKMYWYQQDPGMELHLIHYSYGVNSTEKGDLSSESTVSRIRTEHFPLTLESARPSHTSQYLCASSTFGQGASDGELFFGEGSRLTVL.

The rearrangement uses TRBV6-6 and TRBJ2-1; D gene unclear. With 8 bases removed from V and 6 bases from J, the gap between germline ends came to 8 bases. Germline CDR1 and CDR2: MNHNY and SVGAGI (reference sequence). This CDR3 region has 11 residues. The CDR3 region is CASATGNEQFF. CDR3 in DNA: TGTGCCAGCGCCACCGGCAATGAGCAGTTCTTC.

The V and J genes are TRBV5-6 and TRBJ1-1; possible D gene TRBD1, 6 bases. Germline V gene data show CDR1 as SGHDT and CDR2 as YYEEEE. The CDR3 has 14 residues. V was clipped by 1 base and J by 3 bases, with 10 bases between them. CDR3 sequence (DNA): TGTGCCAGCAGCTTGCAGGGGAGGGACACTGAAGCTTTCTTT. Its translation is CASSLQGRDTEAFF.

The genes are TRBV4-3 and TRBJ2-3; D is unclear. The CDR3 length is 15 residues. V gave up 0 bases and J gave up 1 base, with 8 bases separating them. The V gene's germline CDR1 is LGHNA and CDR2 YSLEER. This CDR3 is CASSQDTVRTDTQYF. In DNA, the CDR3 is TGCGCCAGCAGCCAAGACACAGTTCGCACAGATACGCAGTATTTT.

The genes are TRBV9 and TRBJ1-2; 7 nucleotides match TRBD1. The ends lost 3 bases at V and 4 bases at J; junction bases unmatched: 9. There are 15 residues in the CDR3. CDR1 and CDR2 from the germline V gene are SGDLS and YYNGEE. The CDR3, as DNA: TGTGCCAGCAGCGGATTACGACAGGGTACCTATGGCTACACCTTC. Translated: CASSGLRQGTYGYTF.

The CDR3 protein is CASSLSGEGYTF. The CDR3 DNA reads TGTGCCAGCAGTTTGTCAGGGGAAGGCTACACCTTC. The chain has TRBV6-1 and TRBJ1-2; TRBD1 might be the D (6 bases). Germline CDR1 is MNHNS and CDR2 is SASEGT. V lost 5 bases to trimming and J lost 8 bases, with 12 bases between them. This CDR3 comprises 12 residues.

The CDR3 sequence is CASSRGNRANTEAFF. The CDR3 DNA sequence: TGTGCCAGCAGTCGCGGCAACAGGGCGAACACTGAAGCTTTCTTT. The chain combines TRBV13 with TRBJ1-1; D is possibly TRBD1 (6 bases). Trimming pared 6 bases from V and 1 base from J, leaving 15 bases between. Germline values: CDR1 PRHDT, CDR2 FYEKMQ (reference sequence). The CDR3 is 15 residues long.

The chain couples TRBV28 to TRBJ2-7; 10 bases match TRBD1. Germline V gene lookup returns CDR1 MDHEN and CDR2 SYDVKM. This CDR3 is built from 15 residues. The junction had 8 bases not matched to a gene; V was cut back by 6 bases and J by 3 bases. The CDR3 DNA is TGTGCCAGCAGCCCATTCGACAGGGGGCTCTACGAGCAGTACTTC. It translates to CASSPFDRGLYEQYF. The variable domain in full, completed from reference TRBV28 and TRBJ2-7, reads DVKVTQSSRYLVKRTGEKVFLECVQDMDHENMFWYRQDPGLGLRLIYFSYDVKMKEKGDIPEGYSVSREKKERFSLILESASTNQTSMYLCASSPFDRGLYEQYFGPGTRLTVT.

The chain joins TRBV7-9 to TRBJ2-3; 8 bases map to TRBD1. Germline values: CDR1 SEHNR, CDR2 FQNEAQ (reference sequence). With V trimmed by 8 bases and J by 0 bases, 13 bases remained unmatched. This CDR3 is 17 amino acids long. The CDR3 DNA is TGTGCCAGCCTCTCCCGGACAGGGTCATTTAGCACAGATACGCAGTATTTT. This translates into CASLSRTGSFSTDTQYF.

The gene calls are TRBV5-8 and TRBJ1-1; TRBD1 matches 7 bases. Germline CDR1 is SGHTS and CDR2 is YDEGEE. J gave up 10 bases and V 4 bases, and 7 bases lay outside the gene matches. The CDR3 runs to 12 residues. The CDR3 nucleotides are TGTGCCAGCAGCCCCAACCGGGACAGAGCTTTCTTT. It encodes CASSPNRDRAFF.

Only one count was recorded for this clone. The chain employs TRBV5-1 and TRBJ2-6, with a weak D call TRBD2 (5 bases). The germline V gene has CDR1 SGHRS and CDR2 YFSETQ. CDR3 length equals 16 residues. The germline V and J ends were trimmed by 0 bases and 2 bases, with 9 bases remaining between them. CDR3 sequence: CASSLAGSTGANVLTF. The CDR3 DNA reads as TGCGCCAGCAGCTTGGCGGGGTCCACTGGGGCCAACGTCCTGACTTTC.

The chain couples TRBV6-5 to TRBJ2-7, with 10 nucleotides matching TRBD2. Trimming cost V 2 bases and J 0 bases; bases outside gene matches: 4. CDR1 is MNHEY and CDR2 is SVGAGI in the germline V gene. The CDR3 sequence is 16 residues long. Written as DNA, the CDR3 is TGTGCCAGCAGTTACGGACTAGCGGAACTCTCCTACGAGCAGTACTTC. It translates to CASSYGLAELSYEQYF.

The chain combines TRBV5-1 with TRBJ1-2; 9 bases agree with TRBD1. This CDR3 has 14 amino acids. The V and J ends lost 3 bases and 8 bases, in that order; junction bases with no gene match: 8. Germline-derived CDR1 and CDR2 are SGHRS and YFSETQ. CDR3 residues: CASSSSGTGNGYTF. The CDR3 DNA is TGCGCCAGCAGCTCCTCCGGGACAGGGAACGGCTACACCTTC.

Only a few counts were recorded for this clone. Other nucleotide sequences from this sample produce the same CDR3. The CDR3 nucleotides read TGTGCCAGCAGTTCCGGGGGGACTGAAGCTTTCTTT. Protein: CASSSGGTEAFF. The V call is TRBV28, the J call TRBJ1-1; tentatively, D is TRBD1 (5 bases). Germline CDR1 is MDHEN and CDR2 is SYDVKM. This CDR3 comprises 12 residues. The V gene lost 4 bases and the J gene lost 5 bases, with 8 bases spanning the gap. Filled out from reference TRBV28 and TRBJ1-1, the complete variable domain reads DVKVTQSSRYLVKRTGEKVFLECVQDMDHENMFWYRQDPGLGLRLIYFSYDVKMKEKGDIPEGYSVSREKKERFSLILESASTNQTSMYLCASSSGGTEAFFGQGTRLTVV.

This chain uses TRBV9 with TRBJ2-5; 9 bases fit TRBD1. In germline, CDR1 is SGDLS, CDR2 YYNGEE. J gave up 5 bases and V 2 bases, and 4 bases lay outside the gene matches. The CDR3 has 14 amino acids. DNA for the CDR3: TGTGCCAGCAGCGTGACAGGGGGAGGGGAGACCCAGTACTTC. It is translated as CASSVTGGGETQYF.

The chain is built from TRBV9 and TRBJ2-1, with D perhaps TRBD2 (5 bases). Trimming removed 0 bases at V and 6 bases at J, with 13 bases between. This CDR3 comprises 15 residues. Per the germline V gene, CDR1 is SGDLS and CDR2 is YYNGEE. In nucleotides, the CDR3 is TGTGCCAGCAGCGTAGCACCGGACTCGAGCAATGAGCAGTTCTTC. As protein: CASSVAPDSSNEQFF.

The V call is TRBV6-1, the J call TRBJ2-7; 12 bases match TRBD2. The CDR3 has 17 amino acids. V gave up 2 bases and J gave up 4 bases; unmatched junction bases: 9. CDR1 and CDR2 from the germline V gene are MNHNS and SASEGT. The CDR3 spells CASSEIETSGGRYEQYF. For the CDR3, the DNA is TGTGCCAGCAGTGAAATTGAAACTAGCGGGGGGCGGTACGAGCAGTACTTC.